The next 18 T cell receptor beta chains were all read from a single sample in a study of cytotoxic CD8 clonotypes in ibrutinib-treated CLL. TCRdb's table, derived via immunoSEQ multiplex PCR, lists solely in-frame clones and lacks some. Of 200,000 to 250,000 clones in the sample, more than 65% were seen once. Sequencing used PBMCs, obtained after 12 months of ibrutinib treatment. The source is a human donor with chronic lymphocytic leukemia.

This rearrangement joins TRBV18 to TRBJ2-7; D gene unclear. CDR1 and CDR2 from the germline V gene are KGHSH and LQKENI. Trimming took off 1 base at V and 5 bases at J, with 6 bases between the two ends. The CDR3 has 12 amino acids. CDR3 nucleotides: TGTGCCAGCTCACCACTTAAGGACGAGCAGTACTTC. Amino acid sequence: CASSPLKDEQYF.

This clone was seen more than once but under ten times. This rearrangement joins TRBV9 to TRBJ1-1; TRBD1 aligns across 7 bases. There are 14 residues in the CDR3. Germline V gives CDR1 SGDLS, CDR2 YYNGEE. The ends lost 3 bases at V and 0 bases at J; junction bases unmatched: 2. The DNA for the CDR3 is TGTGCCAGCAGCGGGGGACAGATGAACACTGAAGCTTTCTTT. Translated: CASSGGQMNTEAFF.

This chain links TRBV27 with TRBJ2-1; D is ambiguous. With 5 bases removed from V and 7 bases from J, the gap between germline ends came to 9 bases. Germline CDR1 and CDR2: MNHEY and SMNVEV (reference sequence). The CDR3 spans 12 residues. CDR3 sequence: CASSLRRNEQFF. The CDR3 DNA reads as TGTGCCAGCAGTCTTCGACGGAATGAGCAGTTCTTC.

This clone was detected only a few times. The chain recombines TRBV19 with TRBJ2-7; D is ambiguous. From germline, CDR1 is LNHDA and CDR2 SQIVND (reference sequence). V was trimmed by 4 bases and J by 1 base, leaving 11 bases between them. CDR3 length: 14 amino acids. Here the CDR3 DNA reads TGTGCCAGTAGTAAGCTGGACGGATCCTACGAGCAGTACTTC. It specifies CASSKLDGSYEQYF.

The chain recombines TRBV30 with TRBJ1-1; D unresolved. From germline, CDR1 is GTSNPN and CDR2 SVGIG (reference sequence). Trimming stripped 0 bases from V and 3 bases from J, with 11 bases between. The CDR3 runs to 14 residues. The CDR3 bases are TGTGCCTGGAGTGTAGGCGGTACGGACACTGAAGCTTTCTTT. Its translation is CAWSVGGTDTEAFF.

The chain has TRBV5-4 and TRBJ1-1; 7 nucleotides line up with TRBD1. The CDR3 has 16 residues. After removal of 2 bases from V and 1 base from J, the junction contained 8 bases not matched to a gene. In germline, CDR1 is SGHNT, CDR2 YYREEE (reference sequence). For the CDR3, the DNA is TGTGCCAGCAGCTTAAGACAGGGTCGGTGGAACACTGAAGCTTTCTTT. It codes for CASSLRQGRWNTEAFF.

The J gene is TRBJ2-7, the V gene TRBV19; 15 nucleotides line up with TRBD2. The CDR3 runs to 17 residues. Germline V gives CDR1 LNHDA, CDR2 SQIVND (reference sequence). V was clipped by 9 bases and J by 6 bases; unmatched bases: 15. CDR3 sequence reads: CASTLRGLAGGGSEQYF. CDR3 in DNA: TGTGCCAGCACACTCAGGGGACTAGCGGGAGGTGGATCCGAGCAGTACTTC. The whole variable domain, remainder taken from reference TRBV19 and TRBJ2-7, is DGGITQSPKYLFRKEGQNVTLSCEQNLNHDAMYWYRQDPGQGLRLIYYSQIVNDFQKGDIAEGYSVSREKKESFPLTVTSAQKNPTAFYLCASTLRGLAGGGSEQYFGPGTRLTVT.

In its sample, this clone was seen a few times. The chain has TRBV30 and TRBJ2-7, with 7 positions matching TRBD2. Germline CDR1 GTSNPN, CDR2 SVGIG (reference sequence). The CDR3 consists of 14 residues. The V and J ends lost 7 bases and 0 bases, in that order; junction bases with no gene match: 9. The CDR3 nucleotides are TGTGCCTCCACCTCTAGCGGAGACTCCTACGAGCAGTACTTC. This codes for CASTSSGDSYEQYF.

The J gene is TRBJ2-7, the V gene TRBV28; tentative D call: TRBD2 (6 bases). CDR3 length: 13 residues. Germline CDR1 MDHEN, CDR2 SYDVKM. V was clipped by 8 bases and J by 4 bases, with 15 bases between them. CDR3 DNA: TGTGCCAGCGACGGCGGGATCTTATACGAGCAGTACTTC. Translated: CASDGGILYEQYF.

The J gene is TRBJ2-3, the V gene TRBV30; D not resolved. With 5 bases removed from V and 2 bases from J, the gap between germline ends came to 20 bases. Germline V lookup: CDR1 GTSNPN, CDR2 SVGIG (reference sequence). CDR3 length: 16 residues. The CDR3 region has the DNA TGTGCCTGGTCCGCTGGCAGTTGGATGGTCACAGATACGCAGTATTTT. Encoded protein: CAWSAGSWMVTDTQYF.

The chain joins TRBV9 to TRBJ2-1; D perhaps matches TRBD2 (6 bases). The CDR3 spans 21 residues. Germline V lookup: CDR1 SGDLS, CDR2 YYNGEE. V shed 0 bases and J shed 4 bases, with 29 bases lying between them. The CDR3 DNA reads TGTGCCAGCAGCGTAGCTGAAAGTGACATCTTCCTCAGCGGGTTTTACAATGAGCAGTTCTTC. Its translation: CASSVAESDIFLSGFYNEQFF. The entire variable domain, with the rest obtained from reference TRBV9 and TRBJ2-1, is as follows: DSGVTQTPKHLITATGQRVTLRCSPRSGDLSVYWYQQSLDQGLQFLIQYYNGEERAKGNILERFSAQQFPDLHSELNLSSLELGDSALYFCASSVAESDIFLSGFYNEQFFGPGTRLTVL.

V usage is TRBV6-5 and J usage is TRBJ2-7; D remains ambiguous. The CDR3 is 12 residues long. The ends were cut back, 7 bases at V and 6 bases at J, with 13 bases in the middle. CDR1 and CDR2 from the germline V gene are MNHEY and SVGAGI. The CDR3 region is CASTSTHCEQYF. Written as DNA, the CDR3 is TGTGCCAGCACTTCAACCCACTGCGAGCAGTACTTC.

This clone came up a few times. This sequence joins TRBV29-1 and TRBJ1-1; D unclear. Germline CDR1 is SQVTM and CDR2 is ANQGSEA. The CDR3 extends over 11 amino acids. The V end was cut by 4 bases, the J end by 11 bases, with 14 bases between. The DNA of the CDR3 is TGCAGCGTTGTCATGGGAAGAGGGGCTTTCTTT. Protein product: CSVVMGRGAFF.

The chain links TRBV6-1 to TRBJ2-1; 9 bases are shared with TRBD2. Germline lookup yields CDR1 MNHNS and CDR2 SASEGT. The length of the CDR3 is 18 residues. With 1 base clipped from V and 0 bases from J, the junction kept 7 bases outside the gene matches. Written as DNA, the CDR3 is TGTGCCAGCAGTGAAGTCCGGCGGGGGGGCGTCTCCTACAATGAGCAGTTCTTC. The encoded protein is CASSEVRRGGVSYNEQFF.

The rearrangement joins TRBV21-1 to TRBJ1-2; the tabulated D call, TRBD1, remains unverified against the DNA. TRBV21-1 is a pseudogene segment. The CDR3 has 12 residues. CDR3 protein: CASRRGSYGYTF. The CDR3 nucleotides read TGTGCCAGCAGAAGGGGTTCCTATGGCTACACCTTC.

The chain is built from TRBV4-3 and TRBJ1-4; no firm D call. The germline gives CDR1 LGHNA, CDR2 YSLEER. V was clipped by 7 bases and J by 4 bases, with 19 bases between them. CDR3 length equals 16 residues. CDR3 region: CASNLNLAQNNEKLFF. For the CDR3, the DNA is TGCGCCAGCAATCTCAATTTAGCACAGAATAATGAAAAACTGTTTTTT.

V is TRBV28 and J is TRBJ1-2, with 8 bases identical to TRBD1. CDR3 length equals 15 residues. V lost 5 bases, J lost 4 bases, and 9 bases stayed unmatched. The V gene's germline CDR1 is MDHEN and CDR2 SYDVKM. CDR3 in amino acids: CASSVLPGGAYGYTF. The CDR3, as DNA: TGTGCCAGCAGTGTACTACCAGGGGGCGCCTATGGCTACACCTTC.

The chain combines TRBV25-1 with TRBJ1-1; the D is unclear. V gave up 4 bases and J gave up 3 bases, with 9 bases separating them. The CDR3 totals 13 residues. Germline V gives CDR1 MGHDK, CDR2 SYGVNS. The CDR3: CASSAQEYTEAFF. CDR3 coding DNA: TGTGCCAGCAGTGCCCAGGAATACACTGAAGCTTTCTTT.